These 4 T cell receptor beta chains originate from one sample sequenced in a study of cytomegalovirus exposure and HLA in healthy donors. TCRdb keeps only in-frame clones here, not all; method: immunoSEQ multiplex PCR. The data hold some 98,000 clones, with around 88% observed a single time. The sequencing input was PBMCs. The receptors come from a woman aged 25 to 39 in good health and CMV-seronegative.

The chain couples TRBV4-1 to TRBJ1-1; D not certain. Looked up from germline, CDR1 is MGHRA and CDR2 is YSYEKL. Trimming removed 0 bases from V and 4 bases from J, with 12 bases in between. This CDR3 is 15 amino acids long. The CDR3 sequence is CASSQDPTAGTEAFF. CDR3 sequence (DNA): TGCGCCAGCAGCCAAGACCCGACGGCAGGCACTGAAGCTTTCTTT.

This chain joins TRBV9 and TRBJ2-7; weak D call: TRBD1 (6 bases). V dropped 4 bases and J dropped 4 bases, with 15 bases sitting between them. This CDR3 has 14 residues. Germline V gives CDR1 SGDLS, CDR2 YYNGEE. The CDR3 loop reads CASSPPMGAYEQYF. DNA of the CDR3: TGTGCCAGCAGCCCGCCGATGGGGGCGTACGAGCAGTACTTC.

The rearrangement joins TRBV5-5 to TRBJ2-1; D unresolved. Germline V CDR1 and CDR2: SGHKS, YYEKEE (reference sequence). CDR3 length equals 15 residues. Deletions cut 0 bases from V and 0 bases from J, with 7 bases between. This CDR3 reads CASSLGGSSYNEQFF. The CDR3 bases are TGTGCCAGCAGCTTGGGAGGAAGCTCCTACAATGAGCAGTTCTTC. Looking up the rest from reference TRBV5-5 and TRBJ2-1 gives the full variable domain: DAGVTQSPTHLIKTRGQQVTLRCSPISGHKSVSWYQQVLGQGPQFIFQYYEKEERGRGNFPDRFSARQFPNYSSELNVNALLLGDSALYLCASSLGGSSYNEQFFGPGTRLTVL.

CDR3 sequence: CASSARELAGEGETQYF. DNA of the CDR3: TGTGCCAGCAGTGCACGAGAACTAGCGGGGGAAGGAGAGACCCAGTACTTC. The chain links TRBV2 to TRBJ2-5, with 11 bases lining up with TRBD2. Germline V lookup: CDR1 SNHLY, CDR2 FYNNEI. V gave up 4 bases and J gave up 4 bases; unmatched junction bases: 11. This CDR3 spans 17 amino acids.